Below, 23 T cell receptor beta chains from the same sample are listed, as sequenced in a study of CD8+ T cells in alopecia areata. cDNA reverse transcribed from extracted RNA served as the sequencing template. The table came from immunoSEQ multiplex PCR; TCRdb's copy has only in-frame clones and leaves some out. The sample has about 140,000 clones; roughly 60% are singletons. Sequenced material: CD4+ T cells sorted from blood. The source of these receptors is a human donor in good health.

The chain uses TRBV18 and TRBJ2-2; D is ambiguous. The CDR3 has 15 residues. Trimming shortened V by 3 bases and J by 3 bases, and 11 bases separated the two germline ends. Germline-derived CDR1 and CDR2 are KGHSH and LQKENI. CDR3 region: CASSPLFSDTGELFF. The CDR3 region has the DNA TGTGCCAGCTCACCTCTTTTCAGCGACACCGGGGAGCTGTTTTTT.

This chain uses TRBV11-2 with TRBJ2-3; unclear D gene. V lost 5 bases to trimming and J lost 0 bases, with 12 bases between them. The CDR3 consists of 15 residues. The germline V gene encodes CDR1 SGHAT and CDR2 FQNNGV. DNA for the CDR3: TGTGCCAGCAGCCGAGACTGGTCTAGCACAGATACGCAGTATTTT. Translation: CASSRDWSSTDTQYF.

In its sample, this clone was seen once. The chain joins TRBV29-1 to TRBJ1-5; D might be TRBD1 (6 bases). Trimming took 6 bases from V and 5 from J, leaving 20 bases between them. The CDR3 runs to 15 residues. The germline V gene encodes CDR1 SQVTM and CDR2 ANQGSEA. CDR3 amino acids: CSVLQGGGVDQPQHF. The CDR3 DNA follows: TGCAGCGTCCTACAAGGGGGAGGTGTCGATCAGCCCCAGCATTTT. The complete variable domain, with remaining parts taken from reference TRBV29-1 and TRBJ1-5, reads SAVISQKPSRDICQRGTSLTIQCQVDSQVTMMFWYRQQPGQSLTLIATANQGSEATYESGFVIDKFPISRPNLTFSTLTVSNMSPEDSSIYLCSVLQGGGVDQPQHFGDGTRLSIL.

This rearrangement joins TRBV2 to TRBJ2-5; TRBD2 aligns across 11 bases. This CDR3 has 15 residues. The V and J ends lost 8 bases and 2 bases, in that order; junction bases with no gene match: 7. Germline loops: CDR1 SNHLY, CDR2 FYNNEI. In DNA, the CDR3 is TGTGCCAGCGCACTAGCGGGAGTCCCACAAGAGACCCAGTACTTC. It translates to CASALAGVPQETQYF.

This sequence joins TRBV7-9 and TRBJ2-5, with unresolved D. This CDR3 is built from 13 residues. Per the germline V gene, CDR1 is SEHNR and CDR2 is FQNEAQ (reference sequence). Trimming took off 3 bases at V and 3 bases at J, with 8 bases between the two ends. The CDR3 DNA follows: TGTGCCAGCAGCTTGTCCAGAGAAGAGACCCAGTACTTC. Translated: CASSLSREETQYF.

CDR3 loop: CSVDGYTF. The CDR3 bases are TGCAGCGTTGATGGCTACACCTTC. This sequence joins TRBV29-1 and TRBJ1-2, with D uncertain. This CDR3 region has 8 residues. Per the germline V gene, CDR1 is SQVTM and CDR2 is ANQGSEA. Trimming took off 3 bases at V and 7 bases at J, with 0 bases between the two ends.

The CDR3 sequence is CASRFGSLFRDRSYEQYF. In DNA form, the CDR3 reads TGCGCCAGCAGGTTTGGTTCCCTTTTTAGGGACAGATCCTACGAGCAGTACTTC. The chain combines TRBV5-1 with TRBJ2-7; 7 nucleotides match TRBD1. The length of the CDR3 is 18 residues. CDR1 SGHRS and CDR2 YFSETQ come from the germline V gene. V was pared by 5 bases and J by 1 base, with 18 bases of the junction left unmatched.

Only a few counts were recorded for this clone. The chain is built from TRBV7-2 and TRBJ2-5; TRBD2 agrees at 8 bases. Per the germline V gene, CDR1 is SGHTA and CDR2 is FQGNSA. V was clipped by 1 base and J by 1 base; unmatched bases: 2. The CDR3 is made up of 15 amino acids. CDR3 protein: CASSLGGTSQETQYF. Written as DNA, the CDR3 is TGTGCCAGCAGCTTAGGGGGGACTAGCCAAGAGACCCAGTACTTC.

The chain combines TRBV7-8 with TRBJ2-7; D call uncertain. The CDR3 is 13 amino acids. With 0 bases removed from V and 6 bases from J, the gap between germline ends came to 9 bases. Per the germline V gene, CDR1 is SGHVS and CDR2 is FQNEAQ. The CDR3 DNA sequence: TGTGCCAGCAGCTTAGCCCTGGCGAGCGAGCAGTACTTC. Translating it yields CASSLALASEQYF. The whole variable domain, remainder taken from reference TRBV7-8 and TRBJ2-7, is GAGVSQSPRYKVAKRGQDVALRCDPISGHVSLFWYQQALGQGPEFLTYFQNEAQLDKSGLPSDRFFAERPEGSVSTLKIQRTQQEDSAVYLCASSLALASEQYFGPGTRLTVT.

The chain is built from TRBV5-1 and TRBJ2-1; either TRBD1 or TRBD2 may supply D (6 bases each). Trimming cost V 6 bases and J 7 bases, with 14 bases left between them. The CDR3 spans 13 residues. Germline-derived CDR1 and CDR2 are SGHRS and YFSETQ. The CDR3 sequence: CASTKGGGNEQFF. The CDR3 DNA reads TGCGCCAGCACTAAAGGAGGGGGGAATGAGCAGTTCTTC. Combining the CDR3 with reference TRBV5-1 and TRBJ2-1 gives the whole variable domain KAGVTQTPRYLIKTRGQQVTLSCSPISGHRSVSWYQQTPGQGLQFLFEYFSETQRNKGNFPGRFSGRQFSNSRSEMNVSTLELGDSALYLCASTKGGGNEQFFGPGTRLTVL.

This clone has only one observation. The chain carries TRBV29-1 and TRBJ1-1, with 7 bases matching TRBD1. V dropped 7 bases and J dropped 5; count of bases not matched to a gene: 13. The germline gives CDR1 SQVTM, CDR2 ANQGSEA. The CDR3 is 14 residues long. This CDR3 is CSAHRDSGDTEAFF. As DNA, the CDR3 is TGCAGCGCCCATAGGGACAGTGGCGATACTGAAGCTTTCTTT. Looking up the rest from reference TRBV29-1 and TRBJ1-1 gives the full variable domain: SAVISQKPSRDICQRGTSLTIQCQVDSQVTMMFWYRQQPGQSLTLIATANQGSEATYESGFVIDKFPISRPNLTFSTLTVSNMSPEDSSIYLCSAHRDSGDTEAFFGQGTRLTVV.

This chain connects TRBV28 to TRBJ2-4; tentatively, D is TRBD2 (7 bases). Per the germline V gene, CDR1 is MDHEN and CDR2 is SYDVKM. The CDR3 spans 14 residues. Trimming took 6 bases from V and 6 from J, leaving 15 bases between them. CDR3 protein: CASSPRGGGNIQYF. The DNA for the CDR3 is TGTGCCAGCAGCCCAAGGGGAGGGGGAAACATTCAGTACTTC. Looking up the rest from reference TRBV28 and TRBJ2-4 gives the full variable domain: DVKVTQSSRYLVKRTGEKVFLECVQDMDHENMFWYRQDPGLGLRLIYFSYDVKMKEKGDIPEGYSVSREKKERFSLILESASTNQTSMYLCASSPRGGGNIQYFGAGTRLSVL.

Only a few counts were recorded for this clone. This chain joins TRBV5-1 and TRBJ2-5; either TRBD1 or TRBD2 may supply D (5 bases each). CDR1 and CDR2 from the germline V gene are SGHRS and YFSETQ. The CDR3 has 14 amino acids. V was cut by 2 bases and J by 3 bases, with 11 bases left in between. In DNA form, the CDR3 reads TGCGCCAGCAGCTTTCCGGGGCCTGAAGAGACCCAGTACTTC. This codes for CASSFPGPEETQYF.

V is TRBV11-2 and J is TRBJ1-1; D may be TRBD1 (5 bases). Germline CDR1 and CDR2: SGHAT and FQNNGV. V was clipped by 10 bases and J by 0 bases, with 9 bases between them. The CDR3 has 12 amino acids. The CDR3: CATGGVNTEAFF. DNA for the CDR3: TGTGCCACCGGGGGAGTGAACACTGAAGCTTTCTTT.

This clone was counted a few times. The genes are TRBV30 and TRBJ2-1; 10 bases are a match to TRBD2. Per the germline V gene, CDR1 is GTSNPN and CDR2 is SVGIG (reference sequence). CDR3 size: 16 residues. Losses at the gene ends were 0 bases for V and 8 bases for J; bases not matched to a gene: 10. The DNA for the CDR3 is TGTGCCTGGAGTGTTGGGTGGCTAGCGGGAGTCTATGAGCAGTTCTTC. This sequence encodes CAWSVGWLAGVYEQFF.

This chain links TRBV29-1 with TRBJ2-7; D is uncertain. Germline lookup yields CDR1 SQVTM and CDR2 ANQGSEA. The ends were cut back, 4 bases at V and 0 bases at J, with 13 bases in the middle. The CDR3 sequence is 14 residues long. This CDR3 is CSVVLSTSSYEQYF. The CDR3 DNA is TGCAGCGTTGTCCTCTCGACCTCCTCCTACGAGCAGTACTTC.

The chain is built from TRBV29-1 and TRBJ2-3; 12 nucleotides match TRBD2. The CDR3 has 16 amino acids. Trimming removed 6 bases from V and 4 bases from J; junction bases left unmatched: 11. Germline V gene lookup returns CDR1 SQVTM and CDR2 ANQGSEA. This CDR3 is CSVGRLAGAGADTQYF. The CDR3 nucleotides are TGCAGCGTGGGGAGACTAGCGGGAGCCGGCGCAGATACGCAGTATTTT.

The chain is built from TRBV6-5 and TRBJ1-4; D is unresolved. The V gene's germline CDR1 is MNHEY and CDR2 SVGAGI. The V gene lost 2 bases and the J gene lost 7 bases, with 14 bases spanning the gap. The CDR3 has 15 amino acids. The CDR3 DNA is TGTGCCAGCAGTTACGACAACCGAGGAAGTGAAAAACTGTTTTTT. Its protein is CASSYDNRGSEKLFF.

The sample holds a few counts of this clone. The genes are TRBV29-1 and TRBJ2-1, with 10 positions matching TRBD2. The V and J ends lost 4 bases and 4 bases, in that order; junction bases with no gene match: 10. Per the germline V gene, CDR1 is SQVTM and CDR2 is ANQGSEA. This CDR3 region has 16 residues. The CDR3 sequence is CSVGNSGRSGYNEQFF. The CDR3 region has the DNA TGCAGCGTTGGCAATAGCGGGAGGTCCGGGTACAATGAGCAGTTCTTC.

The V gene is TRBV27, the J gene TRBJ2-5; 8 bases fit TRBD2. Germline-derived CDR1 and CDR2 are MNHEY and SMNVEV (reference sequence). This CDR3 comprises 15 residues. The junction had 10 bases not matched to a gene; V was cut back by 5 bases and J by 5 bases. The CDR3: CASSPPGGRFETQYF. CDR3 coding DNA: TGTGCCAGCAGTCCTCCGGGGGGGCGGTTTGAGACCCAGTACTTC.

The chain uses TRBV2 and TRBJ1-1, with no clear D. The V end was cut by 0 bases, the J end by 0 bases, with 8 bases between. This CDR3 contains 15 residues. Germline values: CDR1 SNHLY, CDR2 FYNNEI. CDR3 DNA sequence: TGTGCCAGCAGTGAAGCGGACCGACTGAACACTGAAGCTTTCTTT. Translation gives CASSEADRLNTEAFF.

This chain joins TRBV9 and TRBJ2-4, with 8 bases that match TRBD1. Germline CDR1 SGDLS, CDR2 YYNGEE. This CDR3 spans 15 amino acids. The J segment lost 12 bases and the V segment lost 0 bases, leaving 11 bases of the junction unmatched. Written as DNA, the CDR3 is TGTGCCAGCAGCGTAGCTCCGCAGGGACAGGACACTCAGTACTTC. Protein sequence: CASSVAPQGQDTQYF.

J is TRBJ2-3 and V is TRBV23-1, with D perhaps TRBD1 (5 bases). TRBV23-1 is an open reading frame whose function is uncertain. Deletions cut 1 base from V and 5 bases from J, with 16 bases between. This CDR3 is built from 16 residues. For the CDR3, the DNA is TGCGCCAGCAGTCAATTAATGAGAGGCCAGGGAGATACGCAGTATTTT. Translated, it gives CASSQLMRGQGDTQYF.